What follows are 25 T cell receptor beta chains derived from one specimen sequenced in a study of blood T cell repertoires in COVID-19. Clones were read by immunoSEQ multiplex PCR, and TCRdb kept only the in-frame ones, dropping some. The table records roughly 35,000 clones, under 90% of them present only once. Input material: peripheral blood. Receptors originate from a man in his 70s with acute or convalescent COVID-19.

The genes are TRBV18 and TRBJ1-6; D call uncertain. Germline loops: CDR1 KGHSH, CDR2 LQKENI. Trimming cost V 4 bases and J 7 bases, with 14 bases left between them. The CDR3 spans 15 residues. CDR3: CASSLQVGGNSPLHF. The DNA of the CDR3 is TGTGCCAGCTCACTACAAGTGGGAGGCAATTCACCCCTCCACTTT.

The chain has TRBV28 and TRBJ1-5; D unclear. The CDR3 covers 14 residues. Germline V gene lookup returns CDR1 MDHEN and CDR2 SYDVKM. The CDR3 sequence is CGFGGKHSNQPQHF. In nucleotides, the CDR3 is TGTGGATTCGGAGGGAAACATAGCAATCAGCCCCAGCATTTT.

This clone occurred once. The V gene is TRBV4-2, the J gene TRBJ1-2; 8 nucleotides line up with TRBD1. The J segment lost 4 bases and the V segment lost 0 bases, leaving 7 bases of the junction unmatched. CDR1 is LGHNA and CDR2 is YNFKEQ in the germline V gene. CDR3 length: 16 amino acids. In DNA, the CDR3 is TGTGCCAGCAGCCAAGACGGACAGGGTCAGGGCTATGGCTACACCTTC. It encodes CASSQDGQGQGYGYTF.

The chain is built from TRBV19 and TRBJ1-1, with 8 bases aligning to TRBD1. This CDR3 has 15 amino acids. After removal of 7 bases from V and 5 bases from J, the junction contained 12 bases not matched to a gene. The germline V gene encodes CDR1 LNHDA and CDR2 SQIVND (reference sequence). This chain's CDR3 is CASTTSDRGGTEAFF. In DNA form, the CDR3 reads TGTGCCAGTACTACCTCCGACAGGGGAGGGACTGAAGCTTTCTTT.

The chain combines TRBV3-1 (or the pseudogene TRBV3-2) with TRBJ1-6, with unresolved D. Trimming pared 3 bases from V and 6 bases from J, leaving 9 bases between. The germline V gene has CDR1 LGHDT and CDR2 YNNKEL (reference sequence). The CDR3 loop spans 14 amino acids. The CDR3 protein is CASSQSLLNSPLHF. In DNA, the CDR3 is TGTGCCAGCAGCCAGAGCCTTCTTAATTCACCCCTCCACTTT.

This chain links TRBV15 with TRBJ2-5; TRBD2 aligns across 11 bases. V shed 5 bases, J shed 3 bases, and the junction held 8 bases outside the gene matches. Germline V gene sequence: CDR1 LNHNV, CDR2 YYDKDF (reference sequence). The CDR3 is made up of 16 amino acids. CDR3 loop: CATSPGTSGAEETQYF. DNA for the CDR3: TGTGCCACCAGCCCCGGGACTAGCGGCGCGGAAGAGACCCAGTACTTC.

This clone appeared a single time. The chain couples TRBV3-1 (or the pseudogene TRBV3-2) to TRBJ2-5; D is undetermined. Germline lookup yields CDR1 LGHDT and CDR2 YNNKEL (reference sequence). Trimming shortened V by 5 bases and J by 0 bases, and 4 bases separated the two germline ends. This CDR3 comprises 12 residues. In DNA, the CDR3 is TGTGCCAGCAGCGAGTACCAAGAGACCCAGTACTTC. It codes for CASSEYQETQYF.

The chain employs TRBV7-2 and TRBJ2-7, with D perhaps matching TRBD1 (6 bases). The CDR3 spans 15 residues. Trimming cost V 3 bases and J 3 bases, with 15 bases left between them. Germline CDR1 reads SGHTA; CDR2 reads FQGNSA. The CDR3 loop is CASSFEVGQNYEQYF. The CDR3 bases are TGTGCCAGCAGCTTTGAAGTTGGACAGAACTACGAGCAGTACTTC.

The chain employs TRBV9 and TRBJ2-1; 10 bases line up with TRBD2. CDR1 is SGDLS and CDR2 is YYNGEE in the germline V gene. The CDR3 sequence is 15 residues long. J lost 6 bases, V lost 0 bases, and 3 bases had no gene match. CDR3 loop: CASSVALAGSNEQFF. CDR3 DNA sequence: TGTGCCAGCAGCGTAGCACTAGCGGGAAGCAATGAGCAGTTCTTC. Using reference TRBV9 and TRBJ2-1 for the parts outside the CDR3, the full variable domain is DSGVTQTPKHLITATGQRVTLRCSPRSGDLSVYWYQQSLDQGLQFLIQYYNGEERAKGNILERFSAQQFPDLHSELNLSSLELGDSALYFCASSVALAGSNEQFFGPGTRLTVL.

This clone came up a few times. For the CDR3, the DNA is TGTGCCAGCTCGAGGGAGGGGATGAACGAGCAGTACTTC. Translation: CASSREGMNEQYF. This chain connects TRBV2 to TRBJ2-7; TRBD2 matches at 7 bases. The CDR3 spans 13 residues. From germline, CDR1 is SNHLY and CDR2 FYNNEI. V gave up 8 bases and J gave up 5 bases; unmatched junction bases: 9. Complete variable domain (other parts from reference TRBV2 and TRBJ2-7): EPEVTQTPSHQVTQMGQEVILRCVPISNHLYFYWYRQILGQKVEFLVSFYNNEISEKSEIFDDQFSVERPDGSNFTLKIRSTKLEDSAMYFCASSREGMNEQYFGPGTRLTVT.

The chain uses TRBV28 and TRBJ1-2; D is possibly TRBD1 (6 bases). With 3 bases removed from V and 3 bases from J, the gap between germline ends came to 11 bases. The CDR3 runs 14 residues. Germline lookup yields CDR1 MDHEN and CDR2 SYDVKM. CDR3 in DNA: TGTGCCAGCAGTTTGACAGGCGGATACTATGGCTACACCTTC. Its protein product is CASSLTGGYYGYTF.

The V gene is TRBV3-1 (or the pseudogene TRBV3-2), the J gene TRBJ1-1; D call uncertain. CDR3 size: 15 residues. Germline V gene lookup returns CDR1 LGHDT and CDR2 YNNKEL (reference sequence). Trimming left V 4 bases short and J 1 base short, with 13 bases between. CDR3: CASSLSSGGNTEAFF. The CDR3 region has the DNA TGTGCCAGCAGCCTCTCTTCGGGTGGGAACACTGAAGCTTTCTTT.

For the CDR3, the DNA is TGTGCCAGCAGTTCTCGAGAGAGCTATGGCTACACCTTC. Translating it yields CASSSRESYGYTF. V and J are TRBV6-5 and TRBJ1-2; D call uncertain. This CDR3 contains 13 residues. The V and J ends lost 4 bases and 4 bases respectively, with 10 bases between them. The germline CDR1 and CDR2 sequences are MNHEY and SVGAGI.

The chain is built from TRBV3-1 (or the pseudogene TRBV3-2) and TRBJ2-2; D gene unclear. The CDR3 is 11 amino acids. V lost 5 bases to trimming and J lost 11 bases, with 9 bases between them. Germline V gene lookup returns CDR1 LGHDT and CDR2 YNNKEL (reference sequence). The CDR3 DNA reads TGTGCCAGCAGCTTTGAGGCCGAGCTGTTTTTT. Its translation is CASSFEAELFF.

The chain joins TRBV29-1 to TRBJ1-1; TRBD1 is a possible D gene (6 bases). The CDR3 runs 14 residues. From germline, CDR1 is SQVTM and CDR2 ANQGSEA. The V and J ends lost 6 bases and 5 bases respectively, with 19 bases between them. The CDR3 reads CSVKSWGGGTEAFF. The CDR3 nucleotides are TGCAGCGTAAAGAGCTGGGGAGGGGGGACTGAAGCTTTCTTT.

CDR3 bases: TGTGCCAGCAGCGCCCAACCTAGCGGACCCTCGGGAGATACGCAGTATTTT. Translation gives CASSAQPSGPSGDTQYF. V gene TRBV9 combines with J gene TRBJ2-3; 7 positions match TRBD2. CDR1 SGDLS and CDR2 YYNGEE come from the germline V gene. The CDR3 covers 17 residues. After removal of 3 bases from V and 5 bases from J, the junction contained 15 bases not matched to a gene.

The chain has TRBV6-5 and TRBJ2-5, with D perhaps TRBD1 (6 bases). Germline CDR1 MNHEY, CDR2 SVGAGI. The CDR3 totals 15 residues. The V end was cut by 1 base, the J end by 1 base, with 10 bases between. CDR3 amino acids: CASSYFGQIQETQYF. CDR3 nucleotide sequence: TGTGCCAGCAGTTACTTCGGACAGATCCAAGAGACCCAGTACTTC.

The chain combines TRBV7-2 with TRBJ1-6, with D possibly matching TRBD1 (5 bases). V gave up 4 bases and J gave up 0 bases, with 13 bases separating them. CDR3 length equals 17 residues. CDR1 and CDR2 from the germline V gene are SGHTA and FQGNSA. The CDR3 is CASSSGGGSSYNSPLHF. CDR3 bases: TGTGCCAGCAGCTCGGGGGGTGGGAGCTCCTATAATTCACCCCTCCACTTT.

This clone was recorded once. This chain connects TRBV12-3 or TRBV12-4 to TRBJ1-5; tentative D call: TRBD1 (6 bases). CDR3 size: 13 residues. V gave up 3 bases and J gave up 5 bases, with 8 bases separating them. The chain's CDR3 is CASSLGADQPQHF. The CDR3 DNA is TGTGCCAGCAGTTTGGGGGCGGATCAGCCCCAGCATTTT.

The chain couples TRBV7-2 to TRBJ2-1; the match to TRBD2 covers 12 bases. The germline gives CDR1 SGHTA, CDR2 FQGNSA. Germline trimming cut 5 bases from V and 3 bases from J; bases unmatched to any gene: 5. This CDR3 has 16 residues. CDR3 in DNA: TGTGCCAGCAGCCTGACTAGCGGGAGTTTCTACAATGAGCAGTTCTTC. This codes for CASSLTSGSFYNEQFF.

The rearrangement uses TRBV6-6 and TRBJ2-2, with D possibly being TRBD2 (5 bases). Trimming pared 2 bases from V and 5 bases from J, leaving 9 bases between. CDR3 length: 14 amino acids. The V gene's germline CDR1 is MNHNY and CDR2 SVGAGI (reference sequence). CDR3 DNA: TGTGCCAGCAGTTACGCGGGCGGAACCGGGGAGCTGTTTTTT. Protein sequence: CASSYAGGTGELFF.

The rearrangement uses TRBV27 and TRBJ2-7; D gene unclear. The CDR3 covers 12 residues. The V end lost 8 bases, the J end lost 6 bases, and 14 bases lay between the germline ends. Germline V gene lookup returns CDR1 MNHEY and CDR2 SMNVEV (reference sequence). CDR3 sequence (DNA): TGTGCCAGCCGGCCTCCTAGGCCCGAGCAGTACTTC. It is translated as CASRPPRPEQYF.

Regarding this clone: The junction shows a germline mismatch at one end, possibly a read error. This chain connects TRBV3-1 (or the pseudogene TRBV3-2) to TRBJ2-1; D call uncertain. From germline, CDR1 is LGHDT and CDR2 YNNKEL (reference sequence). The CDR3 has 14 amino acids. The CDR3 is CASTQSEFGNEQFF. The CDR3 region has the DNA TGTGCCAGCACCCAAAGCGAGTTTGGCAATGAGCAGTTCTTC.

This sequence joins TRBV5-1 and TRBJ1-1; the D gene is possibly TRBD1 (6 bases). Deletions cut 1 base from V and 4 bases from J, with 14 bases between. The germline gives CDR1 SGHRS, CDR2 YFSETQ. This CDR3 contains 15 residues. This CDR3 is CASSLSTGGFTEAFF. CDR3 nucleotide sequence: TGCGCCAGCAGCTTGAGTACGGGGGGCTTCACTGAAGCTTTCTTT.

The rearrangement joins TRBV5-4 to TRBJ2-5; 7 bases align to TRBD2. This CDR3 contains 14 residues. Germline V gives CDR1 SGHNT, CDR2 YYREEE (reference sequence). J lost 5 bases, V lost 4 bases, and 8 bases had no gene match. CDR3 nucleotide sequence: TGTGCCAGCAGCCGGGGGGATTTCGGCGAGACCCAGTACTTC. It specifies CASSRGDFGETQYF.